Listed here are 8 T cell receptor beta chains from one sample, sequenced in a study of shared clonotypes between healthy human individuals. TCRdb's table, derived via immunoSEQ multiplex PCR, lists solely in-frame clones and lacks some. The sample holds fewer than 1 million clones; approximately 97% are singletons and the top ten take around 0.25%. Selected positively for CCR7 and CD45RO-negative, naive CD8 cells excluded terminally differentiated effector memory CD45RA+ cells. Input material: naive CD8+ T cells sorted from blood. The receptors here all came from a man younger than 45 in good health.

The V and J genes are TRBV29-1 and TRBJ2-1; no definite D call. The CDR3 runs to 15 residues. Trimming left V 0 bases short and J 0 bases short, with 9 bases between. The germline V gene has CDR1 SQVTM and CDR2 ANQGSEA. The CDR3 DNA is TGCAGCGTTGAAGATCGAGTAAGCTCCTACAATGAGCAGTTCTTC. Translated: CSVEDRVSSYNEQFF.

The CDR3 region is CSAGGGLESDTQYF. The CDR3 region has the DNA TGCAGCGCCGGGGGGGGACTAGAGTCAGATACGCAGTATTTT. This sequence joins TRBV29-1 and TRBJ2-3, with 8 bases aligning to TRBD2. The CDR3 length is 14 residues. Germline values: CDR1 SQVTM, CDR2 ANQGSEA. J gave up 4 bases and V 7 bases, and 10 bases lay outside the gene matches.

The genes are TRBV9 and TRBJ2-1; 8 nucleotides agree with TRBD2. The CDR3 loop spans 14 amino acids. Germline V CDR1 and CDR2: SGDLS, YYNGEE. Trimming took 8 bases from V and 0 from J; bases not matched to a gene: 4. The CDR3 nucleotides read TGTGCCAGTACCGGGACTAGCTCCTACAATGAGCAGTTCTTC. Amino acid sequence: CASTGTSSYNEQFF.

The chain carries TRBV4-2 and TRBJ2-1; 9 bases agree with TRBD2. The CDR3 is 17 residues long. With V trimmed by 2 bases and J by 2 bases, 7 bases remained unmatched. Per germline, CDR1 LGHNA and CDR2 YNFKEQ. The CDR3 nucleotides read TGTGCCAGCAGCCAACCCTATAGCGGGAGACCCTACAATGAGCAGTTCTTC. Translated, it gives CASSQPYSGRPYNEQFF.

The rearrangement joins TRBV29-1 to TRBJ2-3; the D gene could be TRBD1 or TRBD2 (5 bases each). The CDR3 runs to 9 residues. The germline V and J ends were trimmed by 7 bases and 8 bases, with 7 bases remaining between them. The germline gives CDR1 SQVTM, CDR2 ANQGSEA. The CDR3 coding sequence is TGCAGCGCCGGGGCTACGCAGTATTTT. This sequence encodes CSAGATQYF.

This clone came up once. This chain joins TRBV19 and TRBJ2-1; weak D call: TRBD2 (5 bases). The V gene's germline CDR1 is LNHDA and CDR2 SQIVND (reference sequence). The CDR3 runs 14 residues. Trimming took off 8 bases at V and 5 bases at J, with 16 bases between the two ends. CDR3 amino acids: CASQYAGGNNEQFF. CDR3 coding DNA: TGTGCCAGTCAGTACGCCGGAGGAAACAATGAGCAGTTCTTC.

This clone was seen a handful of times. The V call is TRBV11-2, the J call TRBJ1-2; D is uncertain. This CDR3 is built from 12 residues. Germline assignment: CDR1 SGHAT and CDR2 FQNNGV. Trimming took 5 bases from V and 1 from J, leaving 5 bases between them. The DNA for the CDR3 is TGTGCCAGCAGCCCCGTTAACTATGGCTACACCTTC. Amino acid sequence: CASSPVNYGYTF.

This clone was seen just once. The V gene is TRBV10-2, the J gene TRBJ2-1; 13 positions match TRBD2. The CDR3 has 17 amino acids. The junction had 6 bases not matched to a gene; V was cut back by 7 bases and J by 0 bases. Germline V gene lookup returns CDR1 WSHSY and CDR2 SAAADI. As DNA, the CDR3 is TGCGCCAGCACCGGGACTAGCGGGACTAGCTCCTACAATGAGCAGTTCTTC. Encoded protein: CASTGTSGTSSYNEQFF.